The 6 T cell receptor beta chains given below trace back to one sample, sequenced in a study of Graves' ophthalmopathy and Graves' hyperthyroidism. Amplifying from RNA transcripts, the study obtained TCR beta CDR3 regions. An opening RT-PCR round employed HTBI primers and preceded a second-round multiplex PCR. Each CDR3 protein gets one entry after TCRdb re-called the multiplex PCR reads with MiXCR. Of a few hundred thousand distinct CDR3 sequences detected, roughly 16% appear once; the ten largest clones hold approximately 13%. Sequences were obtained from peripheral blood. The receptor set was obtained from an adult man with Graves' ophthalmopathy.

Ten or more counts support this clonotype. The chain has TRBV5-1 and TRBJ1-2, with a possible D match to TRBD1 (6 bases). The CDR3 contains 14 residues. The ends were cut back, 2 bases at V and 2 bases at J, with 10 bases in the middle. From germline, CDR1 is SGHRS and CDR2 YFSETQ. CDR3: CASSLSGGNYGYTF. CDR3 sequence (DNA): TGCGCCAGCAGCTTATCGGGGGGCAACTATGGCTACACCTTC.

The chain combines TRBV6-5 with TRBJ2-4; D is possibly TRBD2 (7 bases). Trimming removed 6 bases from V and 5 bases from J, with 11 bases in between. The germline V gene has CDR1 MNHEY and CDR2 SVGAGI. The CDR3 contains 13 residues. In DNA, the CDR3 is TGTGCCAGCAGCTTAGGGGGGGAAAACATTCAGTACTTC. This codes for CASSLGGENIQYF.

Ten or more counts support this clonotype. This rearrangement joins TRBV6-1 to TRBJ2-6; D is undetermined. The V end lost 4 bases, the J end lost 0 bases, and 13 bases lay between the germline ends. The CDR3 is 17 amino acids. Germline CDR1 reads MNHNS; CDR2 reads SASEGT. CDR3 bases: TGTGCCAGCAGTGCCCATTCATCGACCTCTGGGGCCAACGTCCTGACTTTC. Amino acids: CASSAHSSTSGANVLTF.

Ten or more counts support this clonotype. The rearrangement uses TRBV27 and TRBJ2-3; tentatively, D is TRBD1 (5 bases). Between the trimmed V and J ends, which lost 8 bases and 5 bases, there was a span of 17 bases. This CDR3 is built from 14 residues. Germline-derived CDR1 and CDR2 are MNHEY and SMNVEV (reference sequence). CDR3 nucleotides: TGTGCCAGCGGCCGGACAAGGGTGCAAGATACGCAGTATTTT. It specifies CASGRTRVQDTQYF.

A remark on this clonotype: A read error may produce the germline difference seen at one junction end. The chain combines TRBV6-2 or TRBV6-3 with TRBJ2-5; D gene unclear. The germline gives CDR1 MNHEY, CDR2 SVGEGT. The CDR3 spans 13 residues. DNA for the CDR3: TGTGCCAGGAGTTTTAGCCAGCAAGAGACACAGTACTTC. Its protein is CARSFSQQETQYF.

Ten or more counts support this clonotype. The chain recombines TRBV7-3 with TRBJ2-7; 10 nucleotides match TRBD2. The V gene end was trimmed by 4 bases and the J gene end by 0 bases; junction bases not matched to a gene: 9. Per germline, CDR1 SGHTA and CDR2 FQGTGA. The CDR3 contains 17 residues. CDR3 residues: CASSSSGLAETSYEQYF. For the CDR3, the DNA is TGTGCCAGCAGCTCTTCCGGACTAGCGGAGACCTCCTACGAGCAGTACTTC.